These 15 T cell receptor beta chains came from one sample sequenced in a study of blood T cell repertoires in COVID-19. TCRdb's copy holds only in-frame clones and misses some; the assay was immunoSEQ multiplex PCR. The sample has about 300,000 clones; roughly 85% are singletons. Specimen: PBMCs or T cells enriched from blood (not recorded which). All receptors derive from a woman aged 25 to 39 who had recovered from COVID-19.

CDR3 bases: TGCAGCGTTGAAGGCGGGGGGCTAGGGGAGACCCAGTACTTC. Protein product: CSVEGGGLGETQYF. This rearrangement joins TRBV29-1 to TRBJ2-5; 8 nucleotides agree with TRBD2. Unmatched junction bases numbered 6, after V lost 1 base and J lost 5 bases. The CDR3 has 14 amino acids. Germline V gives CDR1 SQVTM, CDR2 ANQGSEA. Variable domain in full (rest from reference TRBV29-1 and TRBJ2-5): SAVISQKPSRDICQRGTSLTIQCQVDSQVTMMFWYRQQPGQSLTLIATANQGSEATYESGFVIDKFPISRPNLTFSTLTVSNMSPEDSSIYLCSVEGGGLGETQYFGPGTRLLVL.

The V gene is TRBV6-5, the J gene TRBJ1-3, with no clear D. The CDR3 has 16 residues. Trimming stripped 2 bases from V and 1 base from J, with 12 bases between. Germline CDR1 and CDR2: MNHEY and SVGAGI. CDR3 sequence: CASSYADAGSGNTIYF. CDR3 nucleotides: TGTGCCAGCAGTTACGCGGATGCGGGTTCTGGAAACACCATATATTTT.

This chain uses TRBV3-1 (or the pseudogene TRBV3-2) with TRBJ1-1; D uncertain. V was clipped by 2 bases and J by 3 bases, with 16 bases between them. The CDR3 contains 16 residues. CDR1 is LGHDT and CDR2 is YNNKEL in the germline V gene (reference sequence). The CDR3 sequence is CASSQRKRPRDTEAFF. In DNA, the CDR3 is TGTGCCAGCAGCCAAAGGAAACGGCCCCGGGACACTGAAGCTTTCTTT.

This chain joins TRBV24-1 and TRBJ1-5; TRBD1 is a possible D gene (5 bases). Germline CDR1 KGHDR, CDR2 SFDVKD. Between the trimmed V and J ends, which lost 5 bases and 6 bases, there was a span of 10 bases. CDR3 length: 13 residues. CDR3 sequence reads: CATSGRAGQPQHF. The CDR3 bases are TGTGCCACCAGTGGCAGGGCCGGTCAGCCCCAGCATTTT.

This chain links TRBV6-5 with TRBJ1-1, with a weak D call TRBD1 (6 bases). Germline values: CDR1 MNHEY, CDR2 SVGAGI. The CDR3 spans 13 residues. V gave up 0 bases and J gave up 11 bases, with 13 bases separating them. CDR3 in amino acids: CASSYSTGWRAFF. The CDR3 bases are TGTGCCAGCAGTTACTCGACAGGATGGCGTGCTTTCTTT.

The V gene is TRBV5-1, the J gene TRBJ1-4, with D maybe TRBD1 (6 bases). The germline CDR1 and CDR2 sequences are SGHRS and YFSETQ. The CDR3 spans 14 residues. Trimming pared 7 bases from V and 3 bases from J, leaving 13 bases between. The CDR3 is CASPPTGSNEKLFF. CDR3 DNA: TGCGCCAGCCCACCGACAGGCTCTAATGAAAAACTGTTTTTT.

CDR3: CASSLAGGVGYTF. The CDR3 region has the DNA TGTGCCAGCAGCTTGGCAGGGGGCGTTGGCTACACCTTC. The chain links TRBV5-4 to TRBJ1-2; 8 positions match TRBD1. Germline CDR1 SGHNT, CDR2 YYREEE (reference sequence). This CDR3 contains 13 residues. The junction had 2 bases not matched to a gene; V was cut back by 0 bases and J by 7 bases.

The chain joins TRBV5-4 to TRBJ2-2; 10 nucleotides agree with TRBD1. CDR3 size: 15 residues. Losses at the gene ends were 4 bases for V and 4 bases for J; bases not matched to a gene: 4. Germline V CDR1 and CDR2: SGHNT, YYREEE (reference sequence). The CDR3 DNA follows: TGTGCCAGCAGCGGACAGGGGGGATTCACCGGGGAGCTGTTTTTT. Its translation: CASSGQGGFTGELFF.

J is TRBJ1-1 and V is TRBV5-1, with a tentative D call TRBD1 (6 bases). Trimming took 4 bases from V and 1 from J, leaving 17 bases between them. The CDR3 runs to 16 residues. CDR1 is SGHRS and CDR2 is YFSETQ in the germline V gene. CDR3 sequence reads: CASSARPTGGNTEAFF. CDR3 DNA sequence: TGCGCCAGCAGCGCAAGACCGACAGGAGGGAACACTGAAGCTTTCTTT.

J is TRBJ2-7 and V is TRBV11-2; D possibly corresponds to TRBD1 (7 bases). V lost 2 bases, J lost 1 base, and 15 bases lay in between. The CDR3 extends over 16 amino acids. CDR1 SGHAT and CDR2 FQNNGV come from the germline V gene. The CDR3 loop is CASSLFMAGGSYEQYF. The CDR3 DNA reads as TGTGCCAGCAGCTTATTCATGGCAGGGGGGTCCTACGAGCAGTACTTC.

The chain recombines TRBV19 with TRBJ1-6; weak D call: TRBD1 (6 bases). Trimming cost V 3 bases and J 10 bases, with 16 bases left between them. The CDR3 totals 15 residues. Germline lookup yields CDR1 LNHDA and CDR2 SQIVND (reference sequence). In DNA form, the CDR3 reads TGTGCCAGTAGTATCGGACAGCCCTTGTCCTCACCCCTCCACTTT. Translation gives CASSIGQPLSSPLHF.

In the case of this clone: Other DNA sequences within the sample encode an identical CDR3. This sequence joins TRBV19 and TRBJ1-1, with D hard to call. V was clipped by 3 bases and J by 10 bases, with 12 bases between them. Germline V gene lookup returns CDR1 LNHDA and CDR2 SQIVND (reference sequence). This CDR3 region has 12 residues. CDR3 nucleotides: TGTGCCAGTAGTATGGGCGGGCTGAGAGCTTTCTTT. Translation: CASSMGGLRAFF.

The V call is TRBV30, the J call TRBJ1-1; D not resolved. This CDR3 contains 12 residues. CDR1 and CDR2 from the germline V gene are GTSNPN and SVGIG (reference sequence). The V and J ends lost 0 bases and 0 bases respectively, with 2 bases between them. The DNA of the CDR3 is TGTGCCTGGAGTGTTATGAACACTGAAGCTTTCTTT. Translating it yields CAWSVMNTEAFF.

This chain connects TRBV5-6 to TRBJ1-5; possibly TRBD1 for D (5 bases). The germline CDR1 and CDR2 sequences are SGHDT and YYEEEE. The V end was cut by 2 bases, the J end by 2 bases, with 14 bases between. CDR3 length: 16 residues. CDR3 region: CASSLEDTNCNQPQHF. In nucleotides, the CDR3 is TGTGCCAGCAGCTTAGAGGACACCAATTGCAATCAGCCCCAGCATTTT.

V is TRBV4-1 and J is TRBJ2-5, with D unresolved. There are 14 residues in the CDR3. V lost 0 bases, J lost 4 bases, and 9 bases lay in between. Germline assignment: CDR1 MGHRA and CDR2 YSYEKL. The CDR3 bases are TGCGCCAGCAGCCAAGACTTGACGGGAGAGACCCAGTACTTC. Protein sequence: CASSQDLTGETQYF.